These 27 T cell receptor beta chains were sequenced from one sample in a study of blood T cell repertoires in COVID-19 (dated by TCRdb to 2020 to 2021). The library came from the immunoSEQ multiplex PCR assay. TCRdb obtained this table from immuneACCESS and retained in-frame rearrangements with V and J assigned. These tables miss some clones; where compared with another copy, unresolved V genes account for less than half of the shortfall, and the remainder is unexplained. In this sample the table shows about 75,000 clones, roughly 90% of which occur a single time. Less than 8.5% of the sample lies in the top ten. Material for sequencing was peripheral blood. The receptors derive from a human donor in a cohort sampled during active COVID-19.

This clone was observed once. V is TRBV19 and J is TRBJ1-2; 7 bases are shared with TRBD1. V dropped 7 bases and J dropped 5; count of bases not matched to a gene: 13. The CDR3 covers 15 residues. Per the germline V gene, CDR1 is LNHDA and CDR2 is SQIVND (reference sequence). Here the CDR3 DNA reads TGTGCCAGTACCCAAGGGGGCGCGGGAATATATGGCTACACCTTC. Protein: CASTQGGAGIYGYTF.

The CDR3 region is CASSAGLAGGRWYNEQFF. In nucleotides, the CDR3 is TGTGCCAGCAGTGCGGGACTTGCGGGGGGGAGGTGGTACAATGAGCAGTTCTTC. The chain carries TRBV28 and TRBJ2-1; the match to TRBD2 covers 9 bases. V gave up 5 bases and J gave up 4 bases; unmatched junction bases: 15. The CDR3 length is 18 residues. The germline V gene encodes CDR1 MDHEN and CDR2 SYDVKM.

This rearrangement joins TRBV5-8 to TRBJ2-2; D is perhaps TRBD1 (5 bases). CDR1 is SGHTS, CDR2 YDEGEE, per germline. CDR3 length: 17 amino acids. V was clipped by 0 bases and J by 2 bases, with 14 bases between them. DNA for the CDR3: TGTGCCAGCAGCTTGGTGACAGACCCCCTAAACACCGGGGAGCTGTTTTTT. This encodes CASSLVTDPLNTGELFF.

V and J are TRBV30 and TRBJ2-1, with 13 bases lining up with TRBD2. Germline V lookup: CDR1 GTSNPN, CDR2 SVGIG (reference sequence). The CDR3 length is 16 residues. V was pared by 3 bases and J by 8 bases, with 10 bases of the junction left unmatched. The CDR3 DNA is TGTGCCTGGAGCCAGACTAGCGGGGGGCTCCGGCATGAGCAGTTCTTC. Protein: CAWSQTSGGLRHEQFF.

This clone was counted between two and nine times. The CDR3 nucleotides are TGTGCCAGCAGCTTGGGTTCAAGCAAGAACACAGATACGCAGTATTTT. Its translation is CASSLGSSKNTDTQYF. This chain uses TRBV5-4 with TRBJ2-3; D not certain. Germline lookup yields CDR1 SGHNT and CDR2 YYREEE (reference sequence). V lost 0 bases, J lost 2 bases, and 13 bases lay in between. This CDR3 is 16 amino acids long. The whole variable domain, remainder taken from reference TRBV5-4 and TRBJ2-3, is ETGVTQSPTHLIKTRGQQVTLRCSSQSGHNTVSWYQQALGQGPQFIFQYYREEENGRGNFPPRFSGLQFPNYSSELNVNALELDDSALYLCASSLGSSKNTDTQYFGPGTRLTVL.

The CDR3 here is CASSVTAGNTGELFF. For the CDR3, the DNA is TGTGCCAGCAGCGTAACCGCGGGGAACACCGGGGAGCTGTTTTTT. The rearrangement links TRBV9 to TRBJ2-2; a possible D gene is TRBD2 (5 bases). CDR1 SGDLS and CDR2 YYNGEE come from the germline V gene. Trimming took 1 base from V and 1 from J, leaving 8 bases between them. The CDR3 has 15 residues.

V gene TRBV10-3 combines with J gene TRBJ2-3; D gene uncertain. The CDR3 spans 14 residues. Per the germline V gene, CDR1 is ENHRY and CDR2 is SYGVKD. V gave up 11 bases and J gave up 0 bases, with 15 bases separating them. The CDR3 loop reads CAPVKPPSTDTQYF. The CDR3 nucleotides are TGTGCCCCGGTCAAGCCCCCTAGCACAGATACGCAGTATTTT.

The genes are TRBV2 and TRBJ2-2; TRBD1 matches at 7 bases. This CDR3 comprises 17 residues. With V trimmed by 6 bases and J by 0 bases, 10 bases remained unmatched. The germline V gene has CDR1 SNHLY and CDR2 FYNNEI. CDR3 sequence: CASSRQGRASNTGELFF. The CDR3 DNA reads TGTGCCAGCAGCCGACAGGGACGGGCCTCGAACACCGGGGAGCTGTTTTTT.

This clone was counted between two and nine times. This chain uses TRBV10-1 with TRBJ1-1; 9 nucleotides match TRBD1. Germline trimming cut 4 bases from V and 5 bases from J; bases unmatched to any gene: 5. Germline V lookup: CDR1 WNHNN, CDR2 SYGVQD (reference sequence). CDR3 length equals 14 residues. In DNA form, the CDR3 reads TGCGCCAGCAGTGCGACAGGGGGGAAGACTGAAGCTTTCTTT. Its translation: CASSATGGKTEAFF.

Only a few counts were recorded for this clone. The CDR3 protein is CASSSLTGAYEQYF. Here the CDR3 DNA reads TGTGCCAGCAGCTCCCTGACAGGGGCCTACGAGCAGTACTTC. The gene calls are TRBV7-6 and TRBJ2-7, with 8 bases aligning to TRBD1. This CDR3 comprises 14 residues. The trim removed 4 bases at V and 2 bases at J, leaving 4 bases unmatched. The V gene's germline CDR1 is SGHVS and CDR2 FNYEAQ.

The chain uses TRBV10-3 and TRBJ2-6; D is unresolved. The CDR3 covers 15 residues. The V gene's germline CDR1 is ENHRY and CDR2 SYGVKD. Trimming left V 3 bases short and J 0 bases short, with 6 bases between. CDR3 DNA: TGTGCCATCAGTGACTCGGGCTCTGGGGCCAACGTCCTGACTTTC. As protein: CAISDSGSGANVLTF.

This clone was detected once. The V gene is TRBV5-1, the J gene TRBJ2-1; tentative D call: TRBD1 (6 bases). Germline V lookup: CDR1 SGHRS, CDR2 YFSETQ. CDR3 length: 12 amino acids. Trimming pared 3 bases from V and 8 bases from J, leaving 9 bases between. This CDR3 is CASSSSGDEQFF. Written as DNA, the CDR3 is TGCGCCAGCAGCTCTTCAGGGGATGAGCAGTTCTTC. Full variable domain (outside the CDR3, taken from reference TRBV5-1 and TRBJ2-1): KAGVTQTPRYLIKTRGQQVTLSCSPISGHRSVSWYQQTPGQGLQFLFEYFSETQRNKGNFPGRFSGRQFSNSRSEMNVSTLELGDSALYLCASSSSGDEQFFGPGTRLTVL.

The chain's CDR3 is CATSRDAAARSPQHF. CDR3 DNA: TGTGCCACCAGCAGAGATGCGGCGGCACGCAGCCCCCAGCATTTT. V usage is TRBV15 and J usage is TRBJ1-5; D gene unclear. This CDR3 contains 15 residues. Trimming removed 0 bases at V and 10 bases at J, with 16 bases between. CDR1 LNHNV and CDR2 YYDKDF come from the germline V gene (reference sequence).

The chain joins TRBV7-8 to TRBJ2-7; 7 bases fit TRBD1. With 4 bases clipped from V and 4 bases from J, the junction kept 4 bases outside the gene matches. CDR3 size: 13 residues. Germline V CDR1 and CDR2: SGHVS, FQNEAQ. The CDR3 DNA follows: TGTGCCAGCAGCTCGACAGGGTTTTACGAGCAGTACTTC. It encodes CASSSTGFYEQYF.

The CDR3 DNA follows: TGTGCCAGCATGGGGGGTAATGAGCAGTTCTTC. It is translated as CASMGGNEQFF. V usage is TRBV6-5 and J usage is TRBJ2-1, with TRBD2 as a possible D gene (6 bases). The length of the CDR3 is 11 residues. Germline CDR1 MNHEY, CDR2 SVGAGI. V was shortened by 7 bases and J by 7 bases, with 8 bases between the two germline ends.

This chain uses TRBV18 with TRBJ2-7, with 7 bases that match TRBD1. The CDR3 loop spans 12 amino acids. Germline V gene sequence: CDR1 KGHSH, CDR2 LQKENI. Trimming cost V 3 bases and J 7 bases; bases outside gene matches: 3. CDR3 sequence: CASSPSGGEQYF. The CDR3 DNA sequence: TGTGCCAGCTCACCTTCAGGGGGTGAGCAGTACTTC.

The chain is built from TRBV3-1 (or the pseudogene TRBV3-2) and TRBJ1-2, with D tentatively TRBD1 (5 bases). With 4 bases removed from V and 6 bases from J, the gap between germline ends came to 15 bases. The germline CDR1 and CDR2 sequences are LGHDT and YNNKEL (reference sequence). This CDR3 comprises 14 residues. The CDR3 DNA reads as TGTGCCAGCAGCCCCGGGGGGGGTAGGGATGGCTACACCTTC. Translated, it gives CASSPGGGRDGYTF.

The V call is TRBV12-5, the J call TRBJ2-1; 8 positions agree with TRBD2. Germline-derived CDR1 and CDR2 are LGHNT and FRNRAP. V shed 9 bases, J shed 8 bases, and the junction held 12 bases outside the gene matches. The CDR3 totals 14 residues. The CDR3 sequence: CASNVGLASHEQFF. CDR3 nucleotides: TGTGCTAGCAATGTAGGACTAGCAAGCCATGAGCAGTTCTTC. The variable domain in full, completed from reference TRBV12-5 and TRBJ2-1, reads DARVTQTPRHKVTEMGQEVTMRCQPILGHNTVFWYRQTMMQGLELLAYFRNRAPLDDSGMPKDRFSAEMPDATLATLKIQPSEPRDSAVYFCASNVGLASHEQFFGPGTRLTVL.

J is TRBJ2-1 and V is TRBV4-3, with TRBD2 matching 7 bases. The germline CDR1 and CDR2 sequences are LGHNA and YSLEER. V lost 0 bases to trimming and J lost 8 bases; unmatched junction nucleotides: 4. The CDR3 runs to 14 residues. Here the CDR3 DNA reads TGCGCCAGCAGCCAAGATAGGGCGGGGGATGAGCAGTTCTTC. Protein sequence: CASSQDRAGDEQFF.

As concerns this clone: This same CDR3 is encoded by further DNA sequences in the sample. The chain joins TRBV18 to TRBJ2-3, with D hard to call. Germline V CDR1 and CDR2: KGHSH, LQKENI. The CDR3 contains 14 residues. V lost 3 bases, J lost 0 bases, and 7 bases lay in between. CDR3 nucleotides: TGTGCCAGCTCACCCCTACCTAGCACAGATACGCAGTATTTT. Protein product: CASSPLPSTDTQYF.

The CDR3 loop reads CASSRDRWDSEAFF. CDR3 in DNA: TGTGCCAGCAGCCGGGACAGATGGGACTCTGAAGCTTTCTTT. The chain recombines TRBV11-3 with TRBJ1-1; TRBD1 aligns across 7 bases. This CDR3 has 14 residues. After removal of 5 bases from V and 6 bases from J, the junction contained 9 bases not matched to a gene. From germline, CDR1 is SGHNT and CDR2 YENEEA.

This chain uses TRBV27 with TRBJ1-1; no definite D call. The V and J ends lost 5 bases and 5 bases respectively, with 18 bases between them. CDR3 size: 15 residues. Germline assignment: CDR1 MNHEY and CDR2 SMNVEV (reference sequence). Written as DNA, the CDR3 is TGTGCCAGCAGTCCCCTGCCATTCGGGGTGACTGAAGCTTTCTTT. Amino acids: CASSPLPFGVTEAFF.

The V and J genes are TRBV7-2 and TRBJ2-3, with D perhaps TRBD2 (6 bases). Germline V gene data show CDR1 as SGHTA and CDR2 as FQGNSA. V gave up 2 bases and J gave up 3 bases, with 9 bases separating them. The CDR3 runs to 14 residues. DNA for the CDR3: TGTGCCAGCAGCTTATTCCGGGGGACAGATACGCAGTATTTT. This gives the protein CASSLFRGTDTQYF.

The rearrangement joins TRBV7-2 to TRBJ2-3, with 10 bases fitting TRBD2. The V gene end was trimmed by 8 bases and the J gene end by 5 bases; junction bases not matched to a gene: 10. The germline V gene has CDR1 SGHTA and CDR2 FQGNSA. This CDR3 contains 15 residues. Here the CDR3 reads CASGKAGGPGDTQYF. In DNA, the CDR3 is TGTGCCAGCGGGAAAGCGGGGGGGCCAGGAGATACGCAGTATTTT.

The chain links TRBV4-2 to TRBJ1-6; 9 nucleotides match TRBD1. The CDR3 has 18 amino acids. Germline V gives CDR1 LGHNA, CDR2 YNFKEQ. Trimming cost V 1 base and J 7 bases; bases outside gene matches: 11. CDR3 region: CASSQGDRASSPNSPLHF. The CDR3 nucleotides are TGTGCCAGCAGCCAAGGGGACAGGGCTTCTTCACCGAATTCACCCCTCCACTTT.

The rearrangement links TRBV28 to TRBJ1-6, with TRBD1 as a possible D gene (5 bases). Between the trimmed V and J ends, which lost 8 bases and 7 bases, there was a span of 18 bases. The V gene's germline CDR1 is MDHEN and CDR2 SYDVKM. This CDR3 region has 15 residues. The CDR3 nucleotides are TGTGCCAGCGTGCCGCCGGGGGGGTCCAATTCACCCCTCCACTTT. It yields the protein CASVPPGGSNSPLHF.

The chain combines TRBV10-3 with TRBJ2-7; D remains ambiguous. Germline V gene data show CDR1 as ENHRY and CDR2 as SYGVKD. CDR3 size: 12 residues. Between the trimmed V and J ends, which lost 6 bases and 3 bases, there was a span of 9 bases. The CDR3 spells CAIRASGYEQYF. The CDR3 region has the DNA TGTGCCATCAGGGCCTCAGGCTACGAGCAGTACTTC.